Described below is a single T cell receptor beta chain sequence and its context. Its antigen remains unidentified. CDR1 is MDHEN, CDR2 SYDVKM, per germline. The CDR3 has 14 amino acids. Trimming removed 9 bases from V and 7 bases from J, with 19 bases in between. The record originates from a study of beta chain features in type 1 diabetes. Study-wide findings and caveats: A moderate, significant TCRB CDR3 shortening appeared in type 1 diabetes across four CD4+ subsets.

Expressed TCRB transcripts were sequenced because the entire RNA isolate underwent reverse transcription. Measured with immunoSEQ multiplex PCR; TCRdb has only the in-frame clones, and not every one. The data contain hundreds of thousands of clones, roughly 13% of them singletons. The receptor comes from a man aged 18 to 30 with type 1 diabetes. The chain links TRBV28 to TRBJ1-5, with D possibly matching TRBD1 (5 bases). The sample was naive CD4+ T cells from blood. CDR3 sequence: CASIMGREIQPQHF. CDR3 in DNA: TGTGCCAGTATCATGGGGCGGGAGATACAGCCCCAGCATTTT.